This T cell receptor (beta chain) was sequenced for a study of liver allograft versus peripheral blood T cells. Whole-study context: Repertoires of T cell receptors in transplanted livers were compared with recipients' peripheral blood repertoires. Study results and limitations: Differences were reported between the T cell receptor repertoires inside liver allografts and those that were detected in peripheral blood.

This clonotype was detected ten times or more. Its cognate antigen is unknown. Germline lookup yields CDR1 MNHEY and CDR2 SVGAGI. This CDR3 spans 14 amino acids. V lost 5 bases to trimming and J lost 3 bases, with 13 bases between them. TCRdb called the reads again in MiXCR, with one record for every CDR3 protein. Of some 9,000 distinct CDR3 sequences detected, about 20% appear once; the ten largest clones hold over 5%. The V gene is TRBV6-5, the J gene TRBJ1-2; D is undetermined. The receptor was isolated from a human patient who had a liver transplant. The T cells may partly be graft donor cells. For the CDR3, the DNA is TGTGCCAGCAGTCCTTTGGACTCCTACTATGGCTACACCTTC. This codes for CASSPLDSYYGYTF.